This entry concerns a single T cell receptor beta chain. Germline assignment: CDR1 LGHNA and CDR2 YNFKEQ. The CDR3 spans 15 residues. V shed 0 bases and J shed 7 bases, with 15 bases lying between them. This entry comes from a study of T cell changes during pregnancy in multiple sclerosis. Only in-frame clones appear in the TCRdb table, and some are missing; sequencing was by immunoSEQ multiplex PCR. The sample yields about 51,000 clones, roughly 93% seen once. Sequenced here: peripheral blood, sampled in the second trimester of pregnancy. This TCR was recovered from a female donor with multiple sclerosis, enrolled in a pregnancy study. The chain is built from TRBV4-2 and TRBJ1-2, with D tentatively TRBD1 (5 bases). For the CDR3, the DNA is TGTGCCAGCAGCCAAGATGGGCAGGGTGTGGTTGGCTACACCTTC. This gives the protein CASSQDGQGVVGYTF.